This T cell receptor (beta chain) derives from a study of T cell repertoires in cytomegalovirus infection. The CDR3 contains 18 residues. With 0 bases clipped from V and 0 bases from J, the junction kept 10 bases outside the gene matches. The germline V gene has CDR1 MNHNY and CDR2 SVGAGI (reference sequence). TCRdb passed the reads through MiXCR, listing each CDR3 protein once. The profile shows fewer than 700,000 distinct CDR3 sequences, 24% of them singletons. This clonotype was obtained from a human donor in good health (CMV status not recorded). Some clones in this sample may be carry-over from other donors' samples. The material sequenced was CD8+ T cells from PBMCs. The V call is TRBV6-6, the J call TRBJ1-1; TRBD1 aligns across 7 bases. The DNA of the CDR3 is TGTGCCAGCAGTTACTCGTTGAGGGGGCTCCCATTGAACACTGAAGCTTTCTTT. Encoded protein: CASSYSLRGLPLNTEAFF.